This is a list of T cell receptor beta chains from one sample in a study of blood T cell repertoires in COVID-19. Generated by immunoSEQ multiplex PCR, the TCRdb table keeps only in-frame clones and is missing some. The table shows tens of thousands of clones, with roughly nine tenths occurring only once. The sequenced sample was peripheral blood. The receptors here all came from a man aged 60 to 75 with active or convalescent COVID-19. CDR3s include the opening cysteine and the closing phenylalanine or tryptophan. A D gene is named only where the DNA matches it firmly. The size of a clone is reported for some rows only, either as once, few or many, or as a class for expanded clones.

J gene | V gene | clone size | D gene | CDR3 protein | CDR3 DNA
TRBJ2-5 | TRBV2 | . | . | CATQGYVETQYF | TGTGCCACTCAGGGGTACGTCGAGACCCAGTACTTC
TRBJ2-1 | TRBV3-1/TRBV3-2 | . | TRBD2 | CASSPRPGSGSYNEQFF | TGTGCCAGCAGCCCCCGACCCGGTAGCGGGAGTTACAATGAGCAGTTCTTC
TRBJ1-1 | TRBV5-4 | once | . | CASSLVAGLETEAFF | TGTGCCAGCAGCTTGGTGGCAGGGTTGGAGACTGAAGCTTTCTTT
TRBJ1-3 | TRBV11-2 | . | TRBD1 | CASSLVGTGTHSGNTIYF | TGTGCCAGCAGCTTAGTTGGGACAGGCACTCACTCTGGAAACACCATATATTTT
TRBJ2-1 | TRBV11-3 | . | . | CASSPRGIGNNEQFF | TGTGCCAGCAGCCCCCGGGGGATTGGGAACAATGAGCAGTTCTTC
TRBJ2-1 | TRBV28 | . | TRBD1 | CASSRDRGNEQFF | TGTGCCAGCAGTCGGGACAGGGGCAATGAGCAGTTCTTC
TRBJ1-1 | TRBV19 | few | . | CASSPIWEGRRKNTEAFF | TGTGCCAGTAGCCCCATTTGGGAGGGTCGTAGAAAGAACACTGAAGCTTTCTTT
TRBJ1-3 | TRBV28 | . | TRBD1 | CASSLEGAAGNTIYF | TGTGCCAGCAGTTTGGAGGGGGCAGCTGGAAACACCATATATTTT
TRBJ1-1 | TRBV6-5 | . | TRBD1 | CASIAGGAETEAFF | TGTGCCAGCATTGCAGGGGGCGCAGAAACTGAAGCTTTCTTT
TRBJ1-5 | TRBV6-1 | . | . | CASSERRSSQPQHF | TGTGCCAGCAGTGAGAGGAGGTCGAGTCAGCCCCAGCATTTT
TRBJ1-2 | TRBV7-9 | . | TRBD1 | CASSSPGQGQRGYTF | TGTGCCAGCAGTTCACCGGGACAGGGACAGCGCGGCTACACCTTC
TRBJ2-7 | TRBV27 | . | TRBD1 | CATTLTGGSYEQYF | TGTGCCACCACTCTTACAGGGGGCTCCTACGAGCAGTACTTC
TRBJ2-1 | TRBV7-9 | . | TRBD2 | CASSLALGLAGVYEQFF | TGTGCCAGCAGCTTAGCCTTGGGACTAGCGGGAGTATATGAGCAGTTCTTC
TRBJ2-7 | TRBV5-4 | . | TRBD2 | CASSLRTSVNEQYF | TGTGCCAGCAGCTTGCGGACTAGCGTTAACGAGCAGTACTTC
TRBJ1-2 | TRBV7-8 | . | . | CASSLAGQFYGYTF | TGTGCCAGCAGCTTAGCGGGGCAGTTCTATGGCTACACCTTC
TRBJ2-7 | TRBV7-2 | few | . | CASSLHRGGTYEQYF | TGTGCCAGCAGCTTACACAGGGGCGGGACCTACGAGCAGTACTTC
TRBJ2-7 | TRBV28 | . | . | CASSFAYEQYF | TGTGCCAGCAGTTTCGCCTACGAGCAGTACTTC
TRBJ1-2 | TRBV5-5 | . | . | CASSFPGSLGYTF | TGTGCCAGCAGCTTCCCGGGGTCCCTTGGCTACACCTTC
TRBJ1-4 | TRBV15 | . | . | CATSRVPGLNEKLFF | TGTGCCACCAGCAGAGTCCCAGGGCTTAATGAAAAACTGTTTTTT
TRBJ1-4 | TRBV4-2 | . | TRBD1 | CASSQSWAGGEKLFF | TGTGCCAGCAGCCAATCCTGGGCAGGGGGTGAAAAACTGTTTTTT
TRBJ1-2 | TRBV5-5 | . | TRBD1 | CASSLAQGAGGYTF | TGTGCCAGCAGCTTGGCCCAGGGGGCGGGGGGCTACACCTTC
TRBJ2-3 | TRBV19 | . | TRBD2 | CASSSRAGADTQYF | TGTGCCAGTAGTTCTCGAGCGGGAGCAGATACGCAGTATTTT
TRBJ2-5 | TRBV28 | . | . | CASSLADRQETQYF | TGTGCCAGCAGTTTAGCTGACAGACAAGAGACCCAGTACTTC
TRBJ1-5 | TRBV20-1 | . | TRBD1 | CSASDREGGGQPQHF | TGCAGTGCTAGTGACAGGGAGGGGGGTGGTCAGCCCCAGCATTTT
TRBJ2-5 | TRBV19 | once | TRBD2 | CASSIRGLAGTQETQYF | TGTGCCAGTAGTATTCGCGGGCTAGCGGGGACTCAAGAGACCCAGTACTTC
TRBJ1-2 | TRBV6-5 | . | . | CASSFRRRGYGYTF | TGTGCCAGCAGTTTCCGCCGAAGGGGCTATGGCTACACCTTC
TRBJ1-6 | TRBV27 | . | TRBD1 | CASSWTGFNSPLHF | TGTGCCAGCAGTTGGACAGGGTTCAATTCACCCCTCCACTTT
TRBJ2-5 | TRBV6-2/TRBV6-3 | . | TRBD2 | CASSYSRFRAGPEETQYF | TGTGCCAGCAGTTACTCGAGGTTTCGAGCGGGGCCCGAAGAGACCCAGTACTTC
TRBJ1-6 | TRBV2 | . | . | CASTQEGSESPLHF | TGTGCCAGCACTCAGGAAGGGAGCGAGTCACCCCTCCACTTT
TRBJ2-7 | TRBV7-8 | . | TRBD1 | CASSLRSRGQGMDEQYF | TGTGCCAGCAGCTTAAGGTCCCGGGGACAGGGTATGGACGAGCAGTACTTC
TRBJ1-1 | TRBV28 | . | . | CASSLGSPMNTEAFF | TGTGCCAGCAGTTTAGGTAGCCCCATGAACACTGAAGCTTTCTTT
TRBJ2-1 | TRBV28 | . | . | CASSLWNSYNEQFF | TGTGCCAGCAGTTTATGGAATAGCTACAATGAGCAGTTCTTC
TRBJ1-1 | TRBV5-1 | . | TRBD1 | CASSASQGGTEAFF | TGCGCCAGCAGCGCGTCTCAGGGGGGCACTGAAGCTTTCTTT
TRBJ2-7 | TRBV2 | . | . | CASRAVTYEQYF | TGTGCCAGCAGGGCAGTGACCTACGAGCAGTACTTC
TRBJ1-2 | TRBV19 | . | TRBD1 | CASSRTGGFANYGYTF | TGTGCCAGTAGTCGGACAGGGGGGTTTGCTAACTATGGCTACACCTTC